A single sample is the source of the 8 T cell receptor beta chains below, sequenced in a study of blood T cell repertoires in COVID-19. Libraries were prepared by immunoSEQ multiplex PCR; TCRdb keeps only in-frame clonotypes and omits some of them. The sample consists of 90,000 to 110,000 clones, approximately 82% of them appearing once. Sequenced material: peripheral blood. These TCRs come from a woman in her sixties or seventies with acute or convalescent COVID-19.

V and J are TRBV28 and TRBJ2-6, with TRBD2 matching 13 bases. Germline CDR1 is MDHEN and CDR2 is SYDVKM. V lost 8 bases and J lost 4; bases outside the gene matches: 11. The CDR3 consists of 18 residues. DNA of the CDR3: TGTGCCAGCGGTGGAGGACTAGCGGGAGATTACGGGGCCAACGTCCTGACTTTC. Its translation is CASGGGLAGDYGANVLTF.

The chain links TRBV28 to TRBJ2-1; TRBD1 matches 7 bases. The CDR3 has 16 amino acids. The trim removed 4 bases at V and 2 bases at J, leaving 8 bases unmatched. CDR1 and CDR2 (germline): MDHEN, SYDVKM. The CDR3 coding sequence is TGTGCCAGCAGTTCATCCCACAGGGGTGCCTACAATGAGCAGTTCTTC. It is translated as CASSSSHRGAYNEQFF.

The table lists this clone with a count of one. The chain joins TRBV29-1 to TRBJ1-1, with a weak D call TRBD1 (5 bases). CDR3 length equals 13 residues. Looked up from germline, CDR1 is SQVTM and CDR2 is ANQGSEA. Trimming shortened V by 2 bases and J by 6 bases, and 13 bases separated the two germline ends. CDR3 loop: CSVETGQGAEAFF. For the CDR3, the DNA is TGCAGCGTTGAAACTGGTCAGGGCGCTGAAGCTTTCTTT. Combining the CDR3 with reference TRBV29-1 and TRBJ1-1 gives the whole variable domain SAVISQKPSRDICQRGTSLTIQCQVDSQVTMMFWYRQQPGQSLTLIATANQGSEATYESGFVIDKFPISRPNLTFSTLTVSNMSPEDSSIYLCSVETGQGAEAFFGQGTRLTVV.

V and J are TRBV6-5 and TRBJ1-1; maybe TRBD1 (5 bases). The V end was cut by 5 bases, the J end by 4 bases, with 17 bases between. The CDR3 has 15 residues. Per germline, CDR1 MNHEY and CDR2 SVGAGI. DNA for the CDR3: TGTGCCAGCAGTCCGCTAGGGGCAGGGCTCACTGAAGCTTTCTTT. This encodes CASSPLGAGLTEAFF.

The DNA for the CDR3 is TGTGCCAGCAGCTCGGGGGCCCGACAGGGGGGGTATTTT. Translation: CASSSGARQGGYF. The chain couples TRBV7-2 to TRBJ2-3, with 9 bases identical to TRBD1. The germline CDR1 and CDR2 sequences are SGHTA and FQGNSA. CDR3 length: 13 residues. V shed 4 bases and J 14 bases; nucleotides not matched to a gene: 10.

The rearrangement uses TRBV5-4 and TRBJ2-2; 13 bases match TRBD2. V shed 4 bases, J shed 4 bases, and the junction held 10 bases outside the gene matches. The CDR3 sequence is 18 residues long. Germline assignment: CDR1 SGHNT and CDR2 YYREEE (reference sequence). In DNA, the CDR3 is TGTGCCAGCAGCACACTAGCGGGGGGGCCCCTCGGCACCGGGGAGCTGTTTTTT. Its protein product is CASSTLAGGPLGTGELFF.

This clone appeared a single time. This chain uses TRBV6-2 or TRBV6-3 with TRBJ1-3; possibly TRBD1 for D (6 bases). Trimming cost V 6 bases and J 4 bases, with 16 bases left between them. CDR3 length: 15 amino acids. CDR1 and CDR2 (germline): MNHEY, SVGEGT. DNA of the CDR3: TGTGCCAGCAGCATCCCACAGGGCCCAGGAAACACCATATATTTT. Translating gives CASSIPQGPGNTIYF.

This clone is large by share. The genes are TRBV5-6 and TRBJ1-1; possibly TRBD1 for D (5 bases). The CDR3 spans 16 residues. The ends were cut back, 2 bases at V and 4 bases at J, with 18 bases in the middle. Germline CDR1 reads SGHDT; CDR2 reads YYEEEE. The CDR3 loop is CASSFSSAGWATEAFF. Written as DNA, the CDR3 is TGTGCCAGCAGCTTCAGTTCGGCAGGGTGGGCCACTGAAGCTTTCTTT.